This TCR beta chain was retrieved from a study of blood T cell repertoires in COVID-19. The method was immunoSEQ multiplex PCR; TCRdb's version includes in-frame clones alone and lacks a portion of them. The data show approximately 260,000 clones, roughly 84% seen once. Germline values: CDR1 LNHDA, CDR2 SQIVND (reference sequence). The CDR3 has 14 amino acids. V lost 4 bases to trimming and J lost 7 bases; unmatched junction nucleotides: 5. Sequencing was performed on peripheral blood. This receptor was obtained from a middle-aged woman who had recovered from COVID-19. J is TRBJ2-2 and V is TRBV19; 8 bases match TRBD1. This CDR3 reads CASSTDRAIGELFF. CDR3 sequence (DNA): TGTGCCAGTAGTACGGACAGGGCGATCGGGGAGCTGTTTTTT. Filled out from reference TRBV19 and TRBJ2-2, the complete variable domain reads DGGITQSPKYLFRKEGQNVTLSCEQNLNHDAMYWYRQDPGQGLRLIYYSQIVNDFQKGDIAEGYSVSREKKESFPLTVTSAQKNPTAFYLCASSTDRAIGELFFGEGSRLTVL.